Included here is one T cell receptor beta chain sequence, with context. Germline lookup yields CDR1 SGHDT and CDR2 YYEEEE. The V end was cut by 0 bases, the J end by 4 bases, with 14 bases between. The CDR3 spans 15 residues. The protocol was immunoSEQ multiplex PCR, while the TCRdb copy is restricted to in-frame clones and leaves out a portion. The sample consists of 68,000 or so clones, around 84% of them appearing once. The data are from a study of blood T cell repertoires in COVID-19. This receptor was taken from a man in his fifties or sixties with acute or convalescent COVID-19. Source material: peripheral blood. The genes are TRBV5-6 and TRBJ2-7; D may be TRBD2 (7 bases). The CDR3 DNA sequence: TGTGCCAGCAGCTTGGTTGGGGGGGCGAGTTACGAGCAGTACTTC. Protein sequence: CASSLVGGASYEQYF.